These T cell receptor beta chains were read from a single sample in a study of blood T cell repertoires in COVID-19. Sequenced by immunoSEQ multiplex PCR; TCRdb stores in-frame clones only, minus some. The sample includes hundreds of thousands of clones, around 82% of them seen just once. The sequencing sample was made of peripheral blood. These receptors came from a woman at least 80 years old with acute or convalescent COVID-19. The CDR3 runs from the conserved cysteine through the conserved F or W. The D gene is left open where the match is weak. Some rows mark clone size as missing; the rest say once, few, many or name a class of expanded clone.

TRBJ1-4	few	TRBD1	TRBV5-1	TGCGCCAGCAGCTTGGCCGGGACAGGGTCGGAAAAACTGTTTTTT	CASSLAGTGSEKLFF
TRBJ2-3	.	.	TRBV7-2	TGTGCCAGCAGCTTAGTTAGGACAGATGCAGATACGCAGTATTTT	CASSLVRTDADTQYF
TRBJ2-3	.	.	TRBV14	TGTGCCAGCAGCCACTACAAGGGGCCAGATACGCAGTATTTT	CASSHYKGPDTQYF
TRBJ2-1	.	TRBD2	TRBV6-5	TGTGCCAGCAGCGCTAGCGGGGGGTACAATGAGCAGTTCTTC	CASSASGGYNEQFF
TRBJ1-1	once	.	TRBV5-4	TGTGCCAGCAGCTTGTGGGCCCAGGGAGGGACTGAAGCTTTCTTT	CASSLWAQGGTEAFF
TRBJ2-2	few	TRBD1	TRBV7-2	TGTGCCAGCAGCTTACAGGGGGAGAACACCGGGGAGCTGTTTTTT	CASSLQGENTGELFF
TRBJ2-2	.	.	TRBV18	TGTGCCAGCTCACCTTTGGCGGGGGCCACGGCCGGGGAGCTGTTTTTT	CASSPLAGATAGELFF
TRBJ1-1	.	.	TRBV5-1	TGCGCCAGCAGCTTCCGGACAGATTATGAGAACACTGAAGCTTTCTTT	CASSFRTDYENTEAFF
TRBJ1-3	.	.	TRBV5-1	TGCGCCAGCAGAACAGGGATACACTCCTCTGGAAACACCATATATTTT	CASRTGIHSSGNTIYF
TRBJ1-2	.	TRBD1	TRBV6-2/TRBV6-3	TGTGCCAGCAGTTCTTATGGACAGGGTGGGCATGGCTACACCTTC	CASSSYGQGGHGYTF
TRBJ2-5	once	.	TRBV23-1	TGCGCCAGCCCCGTAAGGGGTGGAGAGACCCAGTACTTC	CASPVRGGETQYF
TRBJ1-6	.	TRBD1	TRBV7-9	TGTGCCAGCAGCTTACGGCAGGGGGGAAATTCACCCCTCCACTTT	CASSLRQGGNSPLHF
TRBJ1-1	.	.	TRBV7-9	TGTGCCAGCAGCTTACCCACAGGGAGTGAAGCTTTCTTT	CASSLPTGSEAFF
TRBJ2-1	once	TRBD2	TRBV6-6	TGTGCCAGCAGTCGGACTAGCGGGGGGCCAATGAACAATGAGCAGTTCTTC	CASSRTSGGPMNNEQFF
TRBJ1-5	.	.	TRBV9	TGTGCCAGCAGCGTAGGAGGGGGATCGGGCCAGCCCCAGCATTTT	CASSVGGGSGQPQHF
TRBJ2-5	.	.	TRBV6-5	TGTGCCAGCAGGCGGGGCAGCAACCAAGAGACCCAGTACTTC	CASRRGSNQETQYF
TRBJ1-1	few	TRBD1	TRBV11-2	TGTGCCAGCAGCCGACAGGGGGCGGGCACTGAAGCTTTCTTT	CASSRQGAGTEAFF
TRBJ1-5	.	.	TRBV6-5	TGTGCCAGCAGTTACGGGGCACCCCATAGCAATCAGCCCCAGCATTTT	CASSYGAPHSNQPQHF
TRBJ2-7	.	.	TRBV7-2	TGTGCCAGCAGCCTAAGCGGCCGTAGCTCCTACGAGCAGTACTTC	CASSLSGRSSYEQYF
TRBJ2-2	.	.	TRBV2	TGTGCCAGCAGTGAAGAGGGGAACCTGAACACCGGGGAGCTGTTTTTT	CASSEEGNLNTGELFF
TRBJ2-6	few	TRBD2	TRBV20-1	TGCAGTGCTAGTCCCGGGGGGACGGGAGTCCTGACTTTC	CSASPGGTGVLTF
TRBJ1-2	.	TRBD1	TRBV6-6	TGTGCCAGCAGCCTGAGACAGGGGCCGGGTGGCTACACCTTC	CASSLRQGPGGYTF
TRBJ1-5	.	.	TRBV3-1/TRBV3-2	TGTGCCAGCAGCCACCTAGGGGGTGGTCAGCCCCAGCATTTT	CASSHLGGGQPQHF
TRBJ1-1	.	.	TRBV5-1	TGCGCCAGCAGCTTGGATGCAGGCTCGAACACTGAAGCTTTCTTT	CASSLDAGSNTEAFF
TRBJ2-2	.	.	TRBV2	TGTGCCAGCAGTTCAACTAAAGGTGCCGGGGAGCTGTTTTTT	CASSSTKGAGELFF
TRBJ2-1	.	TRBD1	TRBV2	TGTGCCAGCAGTGGCCTACAGGGGGCCAAGGATGAGCAGTTCTTC	CASSGLQGAKDEQFF
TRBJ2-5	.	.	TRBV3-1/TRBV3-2	TGTGCCAGCAGCCAAGATTGGGCTACCCAAGAGACCCAGTACTTC	CASSQDWATQETQYF
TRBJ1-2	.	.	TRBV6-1	TGTGCCAGCAGTGAAAGCCAGAGGGTTGGCTACACCTTC	CASSESQRVGYTF
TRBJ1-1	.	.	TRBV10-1	TGCGCCAGCAGGGACGGGAGGGAGGCTTTCTTT	CASRDGREAFF
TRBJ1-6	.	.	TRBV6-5	TGTGCCAGCAAAGGAGAGAACAGGGCGAATTCACCCCTCCACTTT	CASKGENRANSPLHF
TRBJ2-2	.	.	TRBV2	TGTGCCAGCAGTGAAAGGGGGACCGGGGAGCTGTTTTTT	CASSERGTGELFF
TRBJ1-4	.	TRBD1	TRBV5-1	TGCGCCAGCAGCCCGAAACGTGAGACAGGGACCATTAATGAAAAACTGTTTTTT	CASSPKRETGTINEKLFF
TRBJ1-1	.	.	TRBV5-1	TGCGCCAGCAGCTTGGACGGTATGAACACTGAAGCTTTCTTT	CASSLDGMNTEAFF
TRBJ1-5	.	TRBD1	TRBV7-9	TGTGCCAGCAGCCTGGACAGGGGAGGGCAGCCCCAGCATTTT	CASSLDRGGQPQHF
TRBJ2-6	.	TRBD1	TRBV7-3	TGTGCCAGCAGCTTAAGAGGGGGCGCTGGGGCCAACGTCCTGACTTTC	CASSLRGGAGANVLTF
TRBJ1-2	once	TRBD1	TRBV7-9	TGTGCCAGCAGCCCGGGACAGGGGAGTCACTTC	CASSPGQGSHF
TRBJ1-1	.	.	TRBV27	TGTGCCAGCAGTTTTTCGGGGGGGCGGGTCACTGAAGCTTTCTTT	CASSFSGGRVTEAFF
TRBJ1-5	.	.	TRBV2	TGTGCCAGCAGTGCCCCTCCAGGGTCAGGTCAGCCCCAGCATTTT	CASSAPPGSGQPQHF
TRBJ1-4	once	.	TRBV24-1	TGTGCCACCAGTGAATACTACAGGGTGAGTGAAAAACTGTTTTTT	CATSEYYRVSEKLFF
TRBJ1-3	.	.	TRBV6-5	TGTGCCAGCAGTTACTCTGGCAGGGGTGGAAACACCATATATTTT	CASSYSGRGGNTIYF
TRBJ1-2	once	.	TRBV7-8	TGTGCCAGCAGCTCCTGGGGAGGGGGTCACTATGGCTACACCTTC	CASSSWGGGHYGYTF
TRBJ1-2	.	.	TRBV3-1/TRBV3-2	TGTGCCAGCAGCCAAGATCGGGAAGGGAGGAACTATGGCTACACCTTC	CASSQDREGRNYGYTF
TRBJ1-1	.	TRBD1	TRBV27	TGTGCCAGCAGTTTATCGCCGGGACAGGGCTACGCTTTCTTT	CASSLSPGQGYAFF
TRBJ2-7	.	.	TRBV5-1	TGCGCCAGCAGCTTAAGCGGCCGGGCGGGCTACGAGCAGTACTTC	CASSLSGRAGYEQYF
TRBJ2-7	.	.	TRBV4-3	TGCGCCAGCAGCCAGATCGGGCAGGGGCAGTTGTCGGAGCAGTACTTC	CASSQIGQGQLSEQYF
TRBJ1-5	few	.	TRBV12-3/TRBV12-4	TGTGCCAGCAGTTTCGGGGGGCCTCAGCCCCAGCATTTT	CASSFGGPQPQHF
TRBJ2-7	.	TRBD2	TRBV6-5	TGTGCCAGCACCAGATCGGGAGGGGGATACGACGAGCAGTACTTC	CASTRSGGGYDEQYF
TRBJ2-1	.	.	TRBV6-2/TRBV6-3	TGTGCCAGCAGTTGGGCAGGGATCTACAATGAGCAGTTCTTC	CASSWAGIYNEQFF